The subject of this entry is one T cell receptor beta chain. The germline CDR1 and CDR2 sequences are SNHLY and FYNNEI. J gave up 4 bases and V 5 bases, and 2 bases lay outside the gene matches. The CDR3 spans 14 residues. These data come from a study of radiotherapy plus CTLA-4 blockade in lung cancer. Sequencing used immunoSEQ multiplex PCR; TCRdb keeps in-frame clones, though not all of them. Of some 94,000 clones detected, around 83% appear once; the ten largest clones hold roughly 24%. This chain links TRBV2 with TRBJ1-2; 12 nucleotides match TRBD1. Sample: peripheral blood, taken from a patient treated with radiotherapy plus ipilimumab. The clonotype comes from a human donor with non-small cell lung cancer that progressed on radiotherapy plus ipilimumab. The CDR3 here is CASSPGQGAYGYTF. The CDR3 nucleotides are TGTGCCAGCAGTCCGGGACAGGGGGCCTATGGCTACACCTTC. Drawing the rest from reference TRBV2 and TRBJ1-2, the complete variable domain is EPEVTQTPSHQVTQMGQEVILRCVPISNHLYFYWYRQILGQKVEFLVSFYNNEISEKSEIFDDQFSVERPDGSNFTLKIRSTKLEDSAMYFCASSPGQGAYGYTFGSGTRLTVV.